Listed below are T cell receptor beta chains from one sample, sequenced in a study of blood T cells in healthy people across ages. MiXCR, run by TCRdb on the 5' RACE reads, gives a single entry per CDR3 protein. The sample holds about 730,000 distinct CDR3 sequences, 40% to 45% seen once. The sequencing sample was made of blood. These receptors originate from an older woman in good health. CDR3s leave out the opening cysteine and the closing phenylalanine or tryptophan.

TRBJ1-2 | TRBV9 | ASSKGEGHYGYT
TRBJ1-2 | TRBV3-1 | ASSLPEYTPGGYT
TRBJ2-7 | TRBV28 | ASSLFMREQY
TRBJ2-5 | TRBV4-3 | ASSPVGGRSVVETQY
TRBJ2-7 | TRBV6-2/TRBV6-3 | ASSYSGTSGPYGQY
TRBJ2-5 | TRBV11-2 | ASSLGTSGGYQETQY
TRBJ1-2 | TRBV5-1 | ASSLSRYNYGYT
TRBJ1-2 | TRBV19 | ASSLTPGQGNYGYT
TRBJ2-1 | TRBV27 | ASSTRDRVRGEQF
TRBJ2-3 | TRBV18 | ASSTSLTGSGDTQY
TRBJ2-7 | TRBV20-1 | SASRDSTYEQY
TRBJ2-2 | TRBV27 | ASSFLGLAGNTGELF
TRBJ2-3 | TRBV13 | ASSNPTSGGRTDTQY
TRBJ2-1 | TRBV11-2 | ASSFTGEQF
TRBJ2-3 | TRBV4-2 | ASSQDKGGDLTDTQY
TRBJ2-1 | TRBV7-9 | ASRRTGGRDEQF
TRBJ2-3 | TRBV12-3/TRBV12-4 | ASSPSGTSTDTQY
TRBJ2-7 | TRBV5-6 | ASTGNPYEQY
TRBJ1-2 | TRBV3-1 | ASSGIQGNYGYT
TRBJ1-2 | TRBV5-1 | AGSLDRTAYGYT
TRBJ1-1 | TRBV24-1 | ATSGGDTEAF
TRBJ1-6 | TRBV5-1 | ASSPARSHSPLH
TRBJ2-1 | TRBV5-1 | ASRDSGDEQF
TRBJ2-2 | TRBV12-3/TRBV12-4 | ASSPPPLNTGELF
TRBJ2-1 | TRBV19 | ASSELAGVYNEQF
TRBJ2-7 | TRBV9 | ASIVGGGGSYEQY
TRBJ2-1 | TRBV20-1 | SAIAPAYNEQF
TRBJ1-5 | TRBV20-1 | SATTGTGRGGNQPQH
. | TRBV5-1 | ASSDPTSGGDEQY
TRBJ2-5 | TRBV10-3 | AISVASGRVETQY
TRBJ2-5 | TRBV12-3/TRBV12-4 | ASSFAGAQETQY
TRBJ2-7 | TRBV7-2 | ASSLGQSFYEQY
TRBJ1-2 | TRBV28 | ASRGQDNNYGYT
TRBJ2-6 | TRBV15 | ATSPFGSGANVLT
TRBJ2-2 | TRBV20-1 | SARGAGSDTGELF
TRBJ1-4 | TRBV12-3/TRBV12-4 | ASSLSWGRTNEKLF
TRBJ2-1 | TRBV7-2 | ASSPGSCNEQF
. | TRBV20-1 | SAHDPDRGINEQY
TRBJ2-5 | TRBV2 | ASSGGLAEYNEQY
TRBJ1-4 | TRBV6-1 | ASSTRTGGEGGEKLF
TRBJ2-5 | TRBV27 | ASSFGQREGLETQY
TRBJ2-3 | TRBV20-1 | SARVGAGTDTQY
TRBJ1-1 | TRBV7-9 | ASSYGQVEAF
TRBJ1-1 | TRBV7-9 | ASSPRAF
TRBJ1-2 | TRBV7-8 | ASSPSLGTGGYT
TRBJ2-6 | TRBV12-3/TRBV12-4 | ASSREDKLLSGANVLT
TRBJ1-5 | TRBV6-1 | ASAGGGNQPQH
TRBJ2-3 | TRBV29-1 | SVGHPYSTDTQY
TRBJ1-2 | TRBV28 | ASTLTGGHYGYT
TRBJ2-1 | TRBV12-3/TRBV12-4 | ASRLAGIKWDEQF
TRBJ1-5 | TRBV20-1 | SASIGAGNQPQH
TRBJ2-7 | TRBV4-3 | ASSYDRAQEQY
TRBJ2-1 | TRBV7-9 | ASSLTRFFNEQF
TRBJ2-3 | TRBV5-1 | ASSLGSGVSTDTQY
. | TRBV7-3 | ASSFNRDGKETQY